This T cell receptor (beta chain) was recovered during a study of T cells in Graves' hyperthyroidism and ophthalmopathy. Study results and limitations: Blood also contained most expanded thyroid clonotypes above 0.001. The model made its ophthalmopathy prediction, and onset followed a median roughly six months later.

To note about this clonotype: Antigen: not known.

Looked up from germline, CDR1 is KGHDR and CDR2 is SFDVKD. This CDR3 has 15 amino acids. Unmatched junction bases numbered 10, after V lost 7 bases and J lost 5 bases. The CDR3 regions of TCR beta were amplified from RNA transcripts. The HTBI primer set served for first-round RT-PCR of the TCR CDR3. TCRdb redid the calling of the multiplex PCR reads with MiXCR, one entry per CDR3 protein. The table shows a few hundred thousand distinct CDR3 sequences, with roughly 15% occurring only once. It was uncontrolled infection, other autoimmune disease, pregnancy or lactation that excluded patients. Fresh peripheral blood, under 11 ml, yielded the PBMCs.

This clonotype was obtained from a woman aged 18 to 35 with Graves' hyperthyroidism. V and J are TRBV24-1 and TRBJ2-3, with 8 nucleotides matching TRBD1. The sample taken for sequencing was blood. The CDR3 protein is CATSLGTGLLDTQYF. The CDR3 bases are TGTGCCACCAGCCTTGGGACAGGCCTTCTAGATACGCAGTATTTT.